What follows are 4 T cell receptor beta chains derived from one specimen sequenced in a study of OX40 agonist ivuxolimab in advanced cancers. Repertoires were generated with immunoSEQ multiplex PCR, while TCRdb's copy carries only in-frame clones and drops some. In the table there are tens of thousands of clones, about 82% of which are singletons. Sequencing used CD4+ or CD8+ T cells sorted from blood, obtained in a trial of the OX40 agonist ivuxolimab. Every receptor here comes from an adult with an advanced solid tumor such as melanoma, head and neck, liver or kidney cancer.

The chain joins TRBV7-6 to TRBJ2-5; TRBD2 might be the D (6 bases). The CDR3 runs 17 residues. Germline-derived CDR1 and CDR2 are SGHVS and FNYEAQ. Trimming took off 0 bases at V and 2 bases at J, with 16 bases between the two ends. CDR3 protein: CASSLAGDSKTQETQYF. The CDR3, as DNA: TGTGCCAGCAGCTTAGCGGGGGACTCCAAGACTCAAGAGACCCAGTACTTC.

The genes are TRBV18 and TRBJ2-2; possibly TRBD1 for D (6 bases). Trimming took 0 bases from V and 2 from J, leaving 10 bases between them. The CDR3 is made up of 16 amino acids. CDR1 and CDR2 (germline): KGHSH, LQKENI. In nucleotides, the CDR3 is TGTGCCAGCTCACCACCGGGACAACCAAACACCGGGGAGCTGTTTTTT. Protein sequence: CASSPPGQPNTGELFF.

J is TRBJ2-3 and V is TRBV10-3; TRBD2 might be the D (5 bases). V was clipped by 9 bases and J by 3 bases, with 13 bases between them. This CDR3 contains 13 residues. Germline CDR1 reads ENHRY; CDR2 reads SYGVKD. Here the CDR3 DNA reads TGTGCCATGTCGAGGGAAGAGACAGATACGCAGTATTTT. It translates to CAMSREETDTQYF.

The chain combines TRBV9 with TRBJ2-3; no definite D call. Trimming pared 3 bases from V and 3 bases from J, leaving 17 bases between. The CDR3 is 16 amino acids. CDR1 and CDR2 from the germline V gene are SGDLS and YYNGEE. The CDR3 DNA sequence: TGTGCCAGCAGCGCCGGACCCAGCCCATTAACAGATACGCAGTATTTT. It codes for CASSAGPSPLTDTQYF.